The 30 T cell receptor beta chains presented below share a single source sample, sequenced in a study of T cell changes during pregnancy in multiple sclerosis. TCRdb's table, derived via immunoSEQ multiplex PCR, lists solely in-frame clones and lacks some. The repertoire has 90,000 or so clones, 92% of them found once; the top ten carry roughly 1.4%. The sequences come from peripheral blood, collected in the first trimester of pregnancy. All receptors come from a female donor with multiple sclerosis, enrolled in a pregnancy study.

The J gene is TRBJ2-1, the V gene TRBV6-1; 7 bases agree with TRBD2. The CDR3 loop spans 14 amino acids. The trim removed 4 bases at V and 7 bases at J, leaving 7 bases unmatched. CDR1 is MNHNS, CDR2 SASEGT, per germline. CDR3 DNA: TGTGCCAGCAGTGTATATCGCGGGGGTAATGAGCAGTTCTTC. Its translation is CASSVYRGGNEQFF.

The chain has TRBV7-2 and TRBJ2-2; 7 nucleotides align to TRBD2. The CDR3 length is 16 residues. Germline assignment: CDR1 SGHTA and CDR2 FQGNSA. With 5 bases clipped from V and 2 bases from J, the junction kept 8 bases outside the gene matches. The CDR3 here is CASSHSGTINTGELFF. CDR3 nucleotides: TGTGCCAGCAGCCATTCCGGGACTATAAACACCGGGGAGCTGTTTTTT.

The rearrangement links TRBV28 to TRBJ2-1; 7 nucleotides agree with TRBD1. Germline CDR1 and CDR2: MDHEN and SYDVKM. V lost 5 bases and J lost 8; bases outside the gene matches: 15. This CDR3 region has 16 residues. The CDR3 reads CASSPLGTRGMDEQFF. In DNA form, the CDR3 reads TGTGCCAGCAGTCCCCTGGGGACCAGGGGGATGGATGAGCAGTTCTTC.

V gene TRBV7-9 combines with J gene TRBJ2-3; 8 bases agree with TRBD2. J was trimmed by 6 bases and V by 3 bases; bases with no gene match: 8. The CDR3 has 15 amino acids. Germline-derived CDR1 and CDR2 are SEHNR and FQNEAQ (reference sequence). CDR3 amino acids: CASSLGAGVADTQYF. DNA of the CDR3: TGTGCCAGCAGCTTGGGAGCGGGAGTGGCGGATACGCAGTATTTT.

The genes are TRBV19 and TRBJ2-7; 8 bases align to TRBD1. J gave up 4 bases and V 5 bases, and 7 bases lay outside the gene matches. Germline V CDR1 and CDR2: LNHDA, SQIVND (reference sequence). The CDR3 loop spans 14 amino acids. In DNA form, the CDR3 reads TGTGCCAGTAGTCCTTGGGACAGGTCTTACGAGCAGTACTTC. Translated, it gives CASSPWDRSYEQYF.

The chain recombines TRBV5-6 with TRBJ1-1, with 7 bases identical to TRBD1. The ends lost 2 bases at V and 8 bases at J; junction bases unmatched: 9. The germline V gene encodes CDR1 SGHDT and CDR2 YYEEEE. The CDR3 runs 14 residues. CDR3 loop: CASSFIGGGIEAFF. The CDR3 coding sequence is TGTGCCAGCAGCTTTATAGGGGGCGGAATAGAAGCTTTCTTT.

The rearrangement uses TRBV27 and TRBJ1-2; TRBD1 aligns across 9 bases. CDR3 length equals 15 residues. Looked up from germline, CDR1 is MNHEY and CDR2 is SMNVEV (reference sequence). V lost 4 bases and J lost 8; bases outside the gene matches: 11. The CDR3 sequence: CASSSLQGALGGYTF. CDR3 sequence (DNA): TGTGCCAGCAGTTCGTTACAGGGGGCCCTTGGAGGCTACACCTTC.

The chain employs TRBV19 and TRBJ2-1, with TRBD2 as a possible D gene (5 bases). CDR3 size: 13 residues. V gave up 0 bases and J gave up 10 bases, with 10 bases separating them. Germline lookup yields CDR1 LNHDA and CDR2 SQIVND (reference sequence). The CDR3 DNA follows: TGTGCCAGTAGTATAGAGCCCGGCGGGGAGCAGTTCTTC. Protein product: CASSIEPGGEQFF.

The chain has TRBV19 and TRBJ2-1, with D perhaps TRBD2 (6 bases). Trimming took off 2 bases at V and 9 bases at J, with 17 bases between the two ends. The V gene's germline CDR1 is LNHDA and CDR2 SQIVND (reference sequence). This CDR3 contains 15 residues. CDR3 loop: CASSIRRLARGEQFF. As DNA, the CDR3 is TGTGCCAGTAGTATAAGAAGGCTAGCGCGAGGTGAGCAGTTCTTC. Supplemented by reference TRBV19 and TRBJ2-1, the full variable domain reads DGGITQSPKYLFRKEGQNVTLSCEQNLNHDAMYWYRQDPGQGLRLIYYSQIVNDFQKGDIAEGYSVSREKKESFPLTVTSAQKNPTAFYLCASSIRRLARGEQFFGPGTRLTVL.

The V gene is TRBV5-6, the J gene TRBJ2-7; 8 bases agree with TRBD1. The germline V gene has CDR1 SGHDT and CDR2 YYEEEE. This CDR3 spans 13 amino acids. Germline trimming cut 4 bases from V and 7 bases from J; bases unmatched to any gene: 7. As DNA, the CDR3 is TGTGCCAGCAGCCCCGGACAGGGAGGTGAGCAGTACTTC. Translated: CASSPGQGGEQYF.

J is TRBJ2-5 and V is TRBV4-2, with D maybe TRBD1 (6 bases). The CDR3 length is 18 residues. The germline CDR1 and CDR2 sequences are LGHNA and YNFKEQ. Trimming stripped 3 bases from V and 3 bases from J, with 23 bases between. Written as DNA, the CDR3 is TGTGCCAGCAGCCAGTCAAACAGGGACCCTTTATTAGAAGAGACCCAGTACTTC. It is translated as CASSQSNRDPLLEETQYF.

The chain is built from TRBV27 and TRBJ2-7; D is uncertain. Germline V lookup: CDR1 MNHEY, CDR2 SMNVEV (reference sequence). This CDR3 spans 13 amino acids. Trimming shortened V by 4 bases and J by 3 bases, and 10 bases separated the two germline ends. CDR3 bases: TGTGCCAGCAGTTATAGGAGTGGCTACGAGCAGTACTTC. Its protein is CASSYRSGYEQYF.

The V call is TRBV7-2, the J call TRBJ2-5; D unresolved. With 2 bases removed from V and 4 bases from J, the gap between germline ends came to 14 bases. The germline V gene has CDR1 SGHTA and CDR2 FQGNSA. The CDR3 has 15 amino acids. The CDR3 is CASSLSVTQRETQYF. The CDR3 coding sequence is TGTGCCAGCAGCTTATCCGTAACTCAGCGAGAGACCCAGTACTTC.

V usage is TRBV5-6 and J usage is TRBJ2-2, with a possible D match to TRBD2 (5 bases). The CDR3 has 16 residues. The germline gives CDR1 SGHDT, CDR2 YYEEEE. Trimming shortened V by 2 bases and J by 1 base, and 12 bases separated the two germline ends. CDR3 loop: CASSFGVWGNTGELFF. As DNA, the CDR3 is TGTGCCAGCAGCTTCGGGGTCTGGGGGAACACCGGGGAGCTGTTTTTT.

V gene TRBV5-6 combines with J gene TRBJ1-4; 9 bases fit TRBD1. V lost 2 bases, J lost 10 bases, and 9 bases stayed unmatched. The germline gives CDR1 SGHDT, CDR2 YYEEEE. This CDR3 contains 15 residues. CDR3 loop: CASSFAGTGPGKLFF. The CDR3 DNA is TGTGCCAGCAGCTTCGCCGGGACAGGGCCTGGAAAACTGTTTTTT.

The V and J genes are TRBV15 and TRBJ1-1, with D unresolved. CDR1 is LNHNV, CDR2 YYDKDF, per germline (reference sequence). V was pared by 2 bases and J by 0 bases, with 10 bases between. The CDR3 contains 15 residues. The CDR3 is CATSRPAGMNTEAFF. For the CDR3, the DNA is TGTGCCACCAGCAGACCGGCGGGGATGAACACTGAAGCTTTCTTT.

The chain couples TRBV5-6 to TRBJ2-5; TRBD2 agrees at 9 bases. Unmatched junction bases numbered 14, after V lost 4 bases and J lost 4 bases. The germline V gene encodes CDR1 SGHDT and CDR2 YYEEEE. CDR3 size: 17 residues. CDR3 region: CASSLGFSGSVGETQYF. Written as DNA, the CDR3 is TGTGCCAGCAGCCTCGGGTTTAGCGGGAGCGTAGGAGAGACCCAGTACTTC. Full variable domain (outside the CDR3, taken from reference TRBV5-6 and TRBJ2-5): DAGVTQSPTHLIKTRGQQVTLRCSPKSGHDTVSWYQQALGQGPQFIFQYYEEEERQRGNFPDRFSGHQFPNYSSELNVNALLLGDSALYLCASSLGFSGSVGETQYFGPGTRLLVL.

The chain joins TRBV2 to TRBJ2-1, with 7 bases identical to TRBD2. V gave up 3 bases and J gave up 3 bases; unmatched junction bases: 5. Germline assignment: CDR1 SNHLY and CDR2 FYNNEI. The CDR3 covers 15 residues. CDR3 nucleotides: TGTGCCAGCAGTGAGCGGGAGAGGAGCTACAATGAGCAGTTCTTC. It encodes CASSERERSYNEQFF. Supplemented by reference TRBV2 and TRBJ2-1, the full variable domain reads EPEVTQTPSHQVTQMGQEVILRCVPISNHLYFYWYRQILGQKVEFLVSFYNNEISEKSEIFDDQFSVERPDGSNFTLKIRSTKLEDSAMYFCASSERERSYNEQFFGPGTRLTVL.

The chain carries TRBV5-1 and TRBJ2-2; 7 bases are a match to TRBD1. The ends lost 5 bases at V and 4 bases at J; junction bases unmatched: 8. Germline CDR1 SGHRS, CDR2 YFSETQ. The CDR3 runs 15 residues. This CDR3 is CASRDRTGTTGELFF. DNA of the CDR3: TGCGCCAGCAGGGACCGGACAGGCACCACCGGGGAGCTGTTTTTT.

This chain uses TRBV7-3 with TRBJ1-2; maybe TRBD1 (5 bases). Germline V gene sequence: CDR1 SGHTA, CDR2 FQGTGA. This CDR3 region has 13 residues. V shed 2 bases and J shed 8 bases, with 12 bases lying between them. The CDR3 bases are TGTGCCAGCAGCTTAGGGAGGGGAACGGGCTACACCTTC. Translated, it gives CASSLGRGTGYTF.

The V gene is TRBV25-1, the J gene TRBJ2-7; 8 bases agree with TRBD2. The germline gives CDR1 MGHDK, CDR2 SYGVNS. CDR3 length equals 15 residues. The V and J ends lost 8 bases and 3 bases, in that order; junction bases with no gene match: 12. The CDR3 coding sequence is TGTGCCAGCCACCCCTCCGGTAGCGGGGTCTACGAGCAGTACTTC. This gives the protein CASHPSGSGVYEQYF.

This clone was observed a single time. The rearrangement uses TRBV30 and TRBJ2-3, with 9 bases matching TRBD2. J lost 14 bases, V lost 5 bases, and 14 bases had no gene match. The CDR3 length is 13 residues. Germline V CDR1 and CDR2: GTSNPN, SVGIG (reference sequence). The CDR3 loop reads CAWSEGGRAVGYF. The CDR3 bases are TGTGCCTGGTCCGAGGGCGGGAGGGCCGTTGGGTATTTT.

This clone showed up just a few times. This chain links TRBV7-2 with TRBJ1-4; TRBD1 is a possible D gene (6 bases). V was clipped by 4 bases and J by 8 bases, with 14 bases between them. Germline lookup yields CDR1 SGHTA and CDR2 FQGNSA. The CDR3 extends over 14 amino acids. The CDR3 DNA follows: TGTGCCAGCAGCTCCCCAGGGGAGAGGGAAAAACTGTTTTTT. Its protein is CASSSPGEREKLFF.

The rearrangement links TRBV28 to TRBJ1-3; no clear D gene. Germline CDR1 and CDR2: MDHEN and SYDVKM. V was trimmed by 6 bases and J by 3 bases, leaving 15 bases between them. This CDR3 is 15 amino acids long. CDR3 region: CASSLSPTGGNTIYF. The CDR3, as DNA: TGTGCCAGCAGCCTCTCTCCGACTGGTGGAAACACCATATATTTT.

V usage is TRBV7-9 and J usage is TRBJ2-7; TRBD1 is a possible D gene (6 bases). Between the trimmed V and J ends, which lost 5 bases and 4 bases, there was a span of 9 bases. The CDR3 is 12 residues long. CDR1 is SEHNR, CDR2 FQNEAQ, per germline (reference sequence). The CDR3 DNA follows: TGTGCCAGCAGCGATCAGGGGTACGAGCAGTACTTC. Translating gives CASSDQGYEQYF.

The chain has TRBV18 and TRBJ1-1; D gene ambiguous. From germline, CDR1 is KGHSH and CDR2 LQKENI. The CDR3 runs to 15 residues. The V gene lost 0 bases and the J gene lost 1 base, with 9 bases spanning the gap. In DNA, the CDR3 is TGTGCCAGCTCACCACCGAGCGGCCCGAACACTGAAGCTTTCTTT. This codes for CASSPPSGPNTEAFF.

The gene calls are TRBV7-9 and TRBJ1-2, with D unresolved. CDR3 length: 12 amino acids. Germline CDR1 is SEHNR and CDR2 is FQNEAQ (reference sequence). V lost 4 bases, J lost 4 bases, and 7 bases lay in between. Written as DNA, the CDR3 is TGTGCCAGCAGCTCAGTATCCTATGGCTACACCTTC. Translated, it gives CASSSVSYGYTF.

J is TRBJ1-1 and V is TRBV2; D may be TRBD1 (5 bases). V was shortened by 4 bases and J by 10 bases, with 13 bases between the two germline ends. CDR3 length equals 12 residues. The germline V gene has CDR1 SNHLY and CDR2 FYNNEI. The CDR3 DNA sequence: TGTGCCAGCAGTGTTTCCCAGGGTCTAGCTTTCTTT. This codes for CASSVSQGLAFF.

The chain uses TRBV9 and TRBJ2-7; the match to TRBD2 covers 8 bases. CDR1 is SGDLS and CDR2 is YYNGEE in the germline V gene. This CDR3 has 13 residues. Trimming took 4 bases from V and 2 from J; bases not matched to a gene: 2. The CDR3 nucleotides read TGTGCCAGCAGCCCGGGGGGGACCTACGAGCAGTACTTC. Its protein is CASSPGGTYEQYF.

This chain uses TRBV5-5 with TRBJ2-7; D uncertain. Germline CDR1 SGHKS, CDR2 YYEKEE (reference sequence). CDR3 length equals 13 residues. The ends were cut back, 6 bases at V and 4 bases at J, with 14 bases in the middle. CDR3 loop: CASMVAPGYEQYF. The DNA of the CDR3 is TGTGCCAGCATGGTTGCCCCCGGGTACGAGCAGTACTTC. Looking up the rest from reference TRBV5-5 and TRBJ2-7 gives the full variable domain: DAGVTQSPTHLIKTRGQQVTLRCSPISGHKSVSWYQQVLGQGPQFIFQYYEKEERGRGNFPDRFSARQFPNYSSELNVNALLLGDSALYLCASMVAPGYEQYFGPGTRLTVT.